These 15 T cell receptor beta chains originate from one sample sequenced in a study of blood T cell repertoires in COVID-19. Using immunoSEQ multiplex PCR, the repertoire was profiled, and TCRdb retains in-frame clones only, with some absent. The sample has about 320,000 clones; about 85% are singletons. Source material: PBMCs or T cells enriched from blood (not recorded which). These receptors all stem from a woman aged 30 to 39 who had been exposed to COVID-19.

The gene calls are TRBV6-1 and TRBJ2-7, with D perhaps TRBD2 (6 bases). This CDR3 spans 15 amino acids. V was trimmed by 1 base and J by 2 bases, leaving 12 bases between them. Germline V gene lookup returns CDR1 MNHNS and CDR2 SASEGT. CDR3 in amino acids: CASSEGSLAPYEQYF. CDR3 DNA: TGTGCCAGCAGTGAAGGGAGTCTAGCGCCCTACGAGCAGTACTTC.

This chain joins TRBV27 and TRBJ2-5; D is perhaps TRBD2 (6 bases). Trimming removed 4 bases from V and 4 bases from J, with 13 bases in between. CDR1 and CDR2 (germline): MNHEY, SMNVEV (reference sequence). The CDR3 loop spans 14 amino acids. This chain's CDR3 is CASSSIGTSETQYF. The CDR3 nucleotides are TGTGCCAGCAGTTCGATAGGGACTTCAGAGACCCAGTACTTC.

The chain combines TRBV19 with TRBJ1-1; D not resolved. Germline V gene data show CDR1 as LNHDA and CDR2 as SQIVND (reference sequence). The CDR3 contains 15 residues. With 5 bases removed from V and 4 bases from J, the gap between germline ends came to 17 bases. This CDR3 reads CASSEAVGVSTEAFF. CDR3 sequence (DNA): TGTGCCAGTAGTGAGGCGGTCGGGGTGAGCACTGAAGCTTTCTTT.

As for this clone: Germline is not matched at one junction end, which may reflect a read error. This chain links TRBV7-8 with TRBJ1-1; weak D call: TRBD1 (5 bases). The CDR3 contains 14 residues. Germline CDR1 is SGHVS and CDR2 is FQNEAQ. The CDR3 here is CASRRNRAGTAAFF. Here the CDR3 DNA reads TGTGCCAGCCGTCGAAATCGGGCAGGGACTGCAGCTTTCTTT. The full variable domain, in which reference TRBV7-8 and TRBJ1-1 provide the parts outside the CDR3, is GAGVSQSPRYKVAKRGQDVALRCDPISGHVSLFWYQQALGQGPEFLTYFQNEAQLDKSGLPSDRFFAERPEGSVSTLKIQRTQQEDSAVYLCASRRNRAGTAAFFGQGTRLTVV.

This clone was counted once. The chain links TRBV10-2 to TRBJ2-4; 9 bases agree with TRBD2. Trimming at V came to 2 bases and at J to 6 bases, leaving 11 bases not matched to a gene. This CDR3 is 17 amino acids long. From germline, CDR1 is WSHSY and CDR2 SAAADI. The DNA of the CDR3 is TGCGCCAGCAGTGAGATATATCGGACTAGCGTTTCAAACATTCAGTACTTC. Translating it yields CASSEIYRTSVSNIQYF.

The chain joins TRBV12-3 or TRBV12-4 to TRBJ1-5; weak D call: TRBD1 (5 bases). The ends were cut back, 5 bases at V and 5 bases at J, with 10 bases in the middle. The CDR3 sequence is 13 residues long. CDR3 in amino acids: CASSRQFDQPQHF. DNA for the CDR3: TGTGCCAGCAGTCGACAGTTTGATCAGCCCCAGCATTTT.

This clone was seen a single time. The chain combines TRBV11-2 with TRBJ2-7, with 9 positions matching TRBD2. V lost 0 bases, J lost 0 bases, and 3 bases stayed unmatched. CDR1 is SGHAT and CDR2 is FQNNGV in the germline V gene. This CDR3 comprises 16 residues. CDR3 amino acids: CASSLEGGRDSYEQYF. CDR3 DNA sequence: TGTGCCAGCAGCTTAGAGGGCGGGAGGGACTCCTACGAGCAGTACTTC.

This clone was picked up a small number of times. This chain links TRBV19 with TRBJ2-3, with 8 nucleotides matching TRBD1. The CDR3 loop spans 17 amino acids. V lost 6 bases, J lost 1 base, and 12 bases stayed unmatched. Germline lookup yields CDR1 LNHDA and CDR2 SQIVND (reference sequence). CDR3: CASSNQPPGQGTDTQYF. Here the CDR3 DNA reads TGTGCCAGTAGCAATCAACCGCCGGGACAGGGCACAGATACGCAGTATTTT.

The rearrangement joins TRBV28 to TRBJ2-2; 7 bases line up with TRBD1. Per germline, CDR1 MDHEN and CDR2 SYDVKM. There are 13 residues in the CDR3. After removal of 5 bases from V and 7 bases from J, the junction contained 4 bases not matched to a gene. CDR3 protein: CASSRGQGGELFF. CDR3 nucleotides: TGTGCCAGCAGTAGGGGGCAGGGCGGGGAGCTGTTTTTT.

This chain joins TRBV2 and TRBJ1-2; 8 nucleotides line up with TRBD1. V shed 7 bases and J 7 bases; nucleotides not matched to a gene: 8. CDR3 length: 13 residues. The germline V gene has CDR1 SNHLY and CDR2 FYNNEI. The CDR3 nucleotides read TGTGCCAGCAAACCCGACAGGGGAGGTGGCTACACCTTC. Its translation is CASKPDRGGGYTF.

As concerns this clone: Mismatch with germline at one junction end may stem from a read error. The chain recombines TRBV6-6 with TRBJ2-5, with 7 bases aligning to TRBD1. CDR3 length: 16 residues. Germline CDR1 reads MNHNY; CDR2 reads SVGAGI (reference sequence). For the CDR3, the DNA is TGTGACAGCAGTTACTCACAGGGGTACCCCCGGGAGACCCAGTACTTC. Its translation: CDSSYSQGYPRETQYF.

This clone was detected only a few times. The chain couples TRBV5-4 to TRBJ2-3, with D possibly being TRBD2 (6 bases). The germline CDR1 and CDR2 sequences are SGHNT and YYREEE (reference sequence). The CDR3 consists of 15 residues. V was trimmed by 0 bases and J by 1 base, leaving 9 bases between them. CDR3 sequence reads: CASSLALAGTDTQYF. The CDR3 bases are TGTGCCAGCAGCTTGGCTTTAGCGGGCACAGATACGCAGTATTTT. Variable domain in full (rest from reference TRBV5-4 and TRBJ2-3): ETGVTQSPTHLIKTRGQQVTLRCSSQSGHNTVSWYQQALGQGPQFIFQYYREEENGRGNFPPRFSGLQFPNYSSELNVNALELDDSALYLCASSLALAGTDTQYFGPGTRLTVL.

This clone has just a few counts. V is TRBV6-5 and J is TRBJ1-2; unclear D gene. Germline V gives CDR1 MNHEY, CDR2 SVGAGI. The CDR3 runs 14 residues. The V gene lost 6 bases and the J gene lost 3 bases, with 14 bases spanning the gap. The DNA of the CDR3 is TGTGCCAGCAGCAACCGCCTTCGGGACTATGGCTACACCTTC. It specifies CASSNRLRDYGYTF.

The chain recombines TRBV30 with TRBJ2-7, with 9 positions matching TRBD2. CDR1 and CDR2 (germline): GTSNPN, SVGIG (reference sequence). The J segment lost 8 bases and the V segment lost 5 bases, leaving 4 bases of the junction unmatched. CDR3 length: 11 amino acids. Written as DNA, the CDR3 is TGTGCCTGGGCGGGGGGGCAAAAGCAGTACTTC. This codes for CAWAGGQKQYF.

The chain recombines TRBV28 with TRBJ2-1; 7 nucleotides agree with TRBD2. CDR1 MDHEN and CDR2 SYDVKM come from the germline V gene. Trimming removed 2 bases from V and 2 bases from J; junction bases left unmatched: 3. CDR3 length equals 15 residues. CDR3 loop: CASSLTGGTYNEQFF. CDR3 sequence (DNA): TGTGCCAGCAGTTTAACGGGGGGTACCTACAATGAGCAGTTCTTC.